A selection of T cell receptor beta chains follows, all from one sample in a study of blood T cell repertoires in COVID-19. This table comes from immunoSEQ multiplex PCR, and its TCRdb copy is limited to in-frame clones, with some not included. This table holds over 250,000 clones, 80% to 90% found once. The specimen was peripheral blood. These receptor sequences come from a woman aged 45-60 years with COVID-19, enrolled during active disease. Both conserved end residues are part of each CDR3. The order of the fields is D gene, V gene, clone size, J gene, CDR3 protein, CDR3 DNA. The D gene is left open where the match is weak. Clone size is not always given. Where it is, it says once, few, many or a class for expanded clones.

d_gene: -; v_gene: TRBV25-1; abundance: -; j_gene: TRBJ1-1; CDR3aa: CASSELHGEAFF; CDR3nt: TGTGCCAGCAGTGAATTGCACGGTGAAGCTTTCTTT
d_gene: -; v_gene: TRBV12-3/TRBV12-4; abundance: once; j_gene: TRBJ2-1; CDR3aa: CASSRGNEQFF; CDR3nt: TGTGCCAGCAGTCGAGGAAATGAGCAGTTCTTC
d_gene: -; v_gene: TRBV12-3/TRBV12-4; abundance: -; j_gene: TRBJ2-1; CDR3aa: CASSPPGNEQFF; CDR3nt: TGTGCCAGCAGTCCCCCGGGGAATGAGCAGTTCTTC
d_gene: TRBD2; v_gene: TRBV4-2; abundance: -; j_gene: TRBJ2-3; CDR3aa: CASSRLGSGSGTDTQYF; CDR3nt: TGTGCCAGCAGCCGCCTGGGGAGCGGGAGTGGGACAGATACGCAGTATTTT
d_gene: TRBD1; v_gene: TRBV6-6; abundance: -; j_gene: TRBJ1-2; CDR3aa: CASSPVGTGRNGYTF; CDR3nt: TGTGCCAGCAGTCCGGTTGGGACAGGGCGGAATGGCTACACCTTC
d_gene: -; v_gene: TRBV11-2; abundance: -; j_gene: TRBJ2-7; CDR3aa: CASRTLGYEQYF; CDR3nt: TGTGCCAGCAGGACCCTAGGCTACGAGCAGTACTTC
d_gene: -; v_gene: TRBV7-9; abundance: -; j_gene: TRBJ2-5; CDR3aa: CASSVKETQYF; CDR3nt: TGTGCCAGCAGCGTCAAAGAGACCCAGTACTTC
d_gene: -; v_gene: TRBV25-1; abundance: -; j_gene: TRBJ2-3; CDR3aa: CASRGSTDTQYF; CDR3nt: TGTGCCAGCAGGGGCTCAACGGATACGCAGTATTTT
d_gene: -; v_gene: TRBV11-2; abundance: few; j_gene: TRBJ2-2; CDR3aa: CASSVFSGVNTGELFF; CDR3nt: TGTGCCAGCAGCGTCTTTAGCGGAGTGAACACCGGGGAGCTGTTTTTT
d_gene: -; v_gene: TRBV2; abundance: -; j_gene: TRBJ2-3; CDR3aa: CASSELRVTDTQYF; CDR3nt: TGTGCCAGCAGTGAGCTCAGGGTCACAGATACGCAGTATTTT
d_gene: TRBD1; v_gene: TRBV30; abundance: -; j_gene: TRBJ1-1; CDR3aa: CAWDGRQGTEAFF; CDR3nt: TGTGCCTGGGACGGGCGACAGGGGACCGAAGCTTTCTTT
d_gene: -; v_gene: TRBV5-6; abundance: few; j_gene: TRBJ1-6; CDR3aa: CASSSWTQAGSYNSPLHF; CDR3nt: TGTGCCAGCAGCAGCTGGACCCAGGCGGGCTCCTATAATTCACCCCTCCACTTT
d_gene: -; v_gene: TRBV25-1; abundance: once; j_gene: TRBJ1-1; CDR3aa: CASSENFIAEAFF; CDR3nt: TGTGCCAGCAGTGAAAACTTTATTGCCGAAGCTTTCTTT
d_gene: TRBD1; v_gene: TRBV5-8; abundance: once; j_gene: TRBJ2-7; CDR3aa: CASPVGQLSYEQYF; CDR3nt: TGTGCCAGCCCCGTGGGACAGCTATCCTACGAGCAGTACTTC
d_gene: TRBD1; v_gene: TRBV7-9; abundance: -; j_gene: TRBJ1-1; CDR3aa: CASSRDRGPVGTEAFF; CDR3nt: TGTGCCAGCAGCCGGGACAGGGGGCCGGTGGGGACTGAAGCTTTCTTT
d_gene: TRBD2; v_gene: TRBV18; abundance: once; j_gene: TRBJ2-1; CDR3aa: CASSPEDSGLRSVF; CDR3nt: TGTGCCAGCTCACCAGAAGATAGCGGGCTACGGTCGGTCTTC
d_gene: -; v_gene: TRBV24-1; abundance: -; j_gene: TRBJ2-2; CDR3aa: CATSDPFSTSGNTGELFF; CDR3nt: TGTGCCACCAGTGATCCATTTTCAACATCGGGGAACACCGGGGAGCTGTTTTTT
d_gene: TRBD2; v_gene: TRBV29-1; abundance: -; j_gene: TRBJ2-3; CDR3aa: CSTAGTSDTQYF; CDR3nt: TGCAGCACCGCCGGGACTAGCGATACGCAGTATTTT
d_gene: -; v_gene: TRBV4-3; abundance: -; j_gene: TRBJ1-4; CDR3aa: CASSQGGTGDEKLFF; CDR3nt: TGCGCCAGCAGCCAAGGAGGAACGGGGGATGAAAAACTGTTTTTT
d_gene: TRBD1; v_gene: TRBV2; abundance: -; j_gene: TRBJ2-7; CDR3aa: CASSAGTGYHEQYF; CDR3nt: TGTGCCAGCAGTGCCGGGACAGGGTACCACGAGCAGTACTTC
d_gene: TRBD1; v_gene: TRBV5-4; abundance: -; j_gene: TRBJ2-5; CDR3aa: CASSNDRAFRTQYF; CDR3nt: TGTGCCAGCAGCAACGACAGGGCTTTTCGGACCCAGTACTTC
d_gene: TRBD2; v_gene: TRBV29-1; abundance: -; j_gene: TRBJ2-3; CDR3aa: CSVVSGSDTQYF; CDR3nt: TGCAGCGTCGTTAGCGGGAGTGATACGCAGTATTTT
d_gene: TRBD2; v_gene: TRBV5-4; abundance: -; j_gene: TRBJ2-7; CDR3aa: CASSWTSGAPLSYEQYF; CDR3nt: TGTGCCAGCAGCTGGACTAGCGGGGCCCCACTCTCCTACGAGCAGTACTTC
d_gene: -; v_gene: TRBV19; abundance: -; j_gene: TRBJ1-5; CDR3aa: CASSIGGHQPQHF; CDR3nt: TGTGCCAGTAGTATAGGTGGGCATCAGCCCCAGCATTTT
d_gene: -; v_gene: TRBV4-3; abundance: -; j_gene: TRBJ1-2; CDR3aa: CASSQDGGADYGYTF; CDR3nt: TGCGCCAGCAGCCAAGACGGGGGGGCTGACTATGGCTACACCTTC
d_gene: -; v_gene: TRBV11-2; abundance: -; j_gene: TRBJ2-1; CDR3aa: CASSLGSGPRGYNEQFF; CDR3nt: TGTGCCAGCAGCTTAGGCTCGGGCCCCCGGGGTTACAATGAGCAGTTCTTC
d_gene: TRBD2; v_gene: TRBV24-1; abundance: -; j_gene: TRBJ2-1; CDR3aa: CATGGTSGSKHEQFF; CDR3nt: TGTGCCACCGGTGGGACTAGCGGGAGTAAGCATGAGCAGTTCTTC
d_gene: TRBD1; v_gene: TRBV6-4; abundance: -; j_gene: TRBJ2-1; CDR3aa: CASSEWTGGFNEQFF; CDR3nt: TGTGCCAGCAGTGAATGGACAGGGGGTTTCAATGAGCAGTTCTTC